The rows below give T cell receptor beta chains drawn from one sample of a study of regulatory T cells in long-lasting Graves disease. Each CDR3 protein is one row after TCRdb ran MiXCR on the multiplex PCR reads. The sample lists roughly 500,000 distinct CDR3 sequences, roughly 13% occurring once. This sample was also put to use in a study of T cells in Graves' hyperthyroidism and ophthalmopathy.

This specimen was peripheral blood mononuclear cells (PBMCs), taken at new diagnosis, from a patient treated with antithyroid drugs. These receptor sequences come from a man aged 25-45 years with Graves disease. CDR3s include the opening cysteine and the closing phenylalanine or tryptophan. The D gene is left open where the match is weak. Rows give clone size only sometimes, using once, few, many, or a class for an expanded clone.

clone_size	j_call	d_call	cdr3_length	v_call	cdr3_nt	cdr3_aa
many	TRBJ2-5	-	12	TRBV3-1	TGTGCCAGCACCCTAGGGCAAGAGACCCAGTACTTC	CASTLGQETQYF
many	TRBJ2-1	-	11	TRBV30	TGTGCCTGGCGAAACTCGGTAGAGCAGTTCTTC	CAWRNSVEQFF
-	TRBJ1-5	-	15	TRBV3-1	TGTGCCAGCAGCCTCTCTATCGGACCGGGACAGCCCCAGCATTTT	CASSLSIGPGQPQHF
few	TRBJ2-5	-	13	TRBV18	TGTGCCAGCTCACCACTGAGGGGAGAGACCCAGTACTTC	CASSPLRGETQYF
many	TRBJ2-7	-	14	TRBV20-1	TGCAGTGCTAGCAGGGCTAGCGCCTCCTACGAGCAGTACTTC	CSASRASASYEQYF
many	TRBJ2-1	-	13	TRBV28	TGTGCCAGCCTCGGGACACAGCACAATGAGCAGTTCTTC	CASLGTQHNEQFF
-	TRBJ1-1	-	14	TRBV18	TGTGCCAGCTCACCCTCAGCAGGGAACACTGAAGCTTTCTTT	CASSPSAGNTEAFF
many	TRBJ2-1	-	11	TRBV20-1	TGCAGTGCTAGAGATGGCCATGAGCAGTTCTTC	CSARDGHEQFF
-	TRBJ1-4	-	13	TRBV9	TGTGCCAGCAGCGGCAGATATAATGAAAAACTGTTTTTT	CASSGRYNEKLFF
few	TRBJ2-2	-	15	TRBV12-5	TGTGCTAGTGGTCCCTCCGGACTGTTCACCGGGGAGCTGTTTTTT	CASGPSGLFTGELFF
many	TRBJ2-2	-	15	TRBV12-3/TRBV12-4	TGTGCCAGCAGCCTAGGCCTACTCAACACCGGGGAGCTGTTTTTT	CASSLGLLNTGELFF
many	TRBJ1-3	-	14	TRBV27	TGTGCCAGCAGTTTAAGTGGCCATGGAAACACCATATATTTT	CASSLSGHGNTIYF
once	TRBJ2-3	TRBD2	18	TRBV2	TGTGCCAGCAGTGACCTAGCGGGAGGTTCCCTTAGCACAGATACGCAGTATTTT	CASSDLAGGSLSTDTQYF
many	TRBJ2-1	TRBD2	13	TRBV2	TGTGCCAGCACCTCTGGCGGGAGCGATGAGCAGTTCTTC	CASTSGGSDEQFF
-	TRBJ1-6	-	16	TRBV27	TGTGCCAGCAGTTGGGGGGCAGACCTTAAGGCTTCACCCCTCCACTTT	CASSWGADLKASPLHF
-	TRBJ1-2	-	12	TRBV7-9	TGTGCCAGCAGCCTGACAGTTCGAGGCTACACCTTC	CASSLTVRGYTF
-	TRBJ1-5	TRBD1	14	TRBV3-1	TGTGCCAGCAGCCAAGATACAGGGGTTCAGCCCCAGCATTTT	CASSQDTGVQPQHF
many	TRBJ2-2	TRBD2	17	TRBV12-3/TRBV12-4	TGTGCCAGCAGTAGGGGACTAGCGGGAGGACACACCGGGGAGCTGTTTTTT	CASSRGLAGGHTGELFF
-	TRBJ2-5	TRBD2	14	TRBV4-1	TGCGCCAGCAGCCAGGTGGTAGCGGGAGAGACCCAGTACTTC	CASSQVVAGETQYF
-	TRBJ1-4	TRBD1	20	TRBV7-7	TGTGCCAGCAGTTTTACCGGGACAGCCAGTCAAGCGGCAACTAATGAAAAACTGTTTTTT	CASSFTGTASQAATNEKLFF
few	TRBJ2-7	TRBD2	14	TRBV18	TGTGCCAGCTCACCAAGTTCTAGCGGATACGAGCAGTACTTC	CASSPSSSGYEQYF
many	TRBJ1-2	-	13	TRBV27	TGTGCCAGCCGCCTTGGAACTAACTATGGCTACACCTTC	CASRLGTNYGYTF
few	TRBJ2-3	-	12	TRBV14	TGTGCCAGCAGCCATCTTATCGATACGCAGTATTTT	CASSHLIDTQYF
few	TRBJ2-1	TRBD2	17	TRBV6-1	TGTGCCAGCAAGTGGCGGGAGATTTTGAGCTCCTACAATGAGCAGTTCTTC	CASKWREILSSYNEQFF
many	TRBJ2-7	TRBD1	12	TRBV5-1	TGCGCCAGCAGCTACACAGGGGGCGAGTCGTACTTC	CASSYTGGESYF
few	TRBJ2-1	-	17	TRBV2	TGTGCCAGCAGGCCCCGACCACCGGGAAGCCCCTACAATGAGCAGTTCTTC	CASRPRPPGSPYNEQFF
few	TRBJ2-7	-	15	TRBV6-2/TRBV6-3	TGTGCCAGCAGGTCTGACACCCAAGCCTTCTACGAGCAGTACTTC	CASRSDTQAFYEQYF
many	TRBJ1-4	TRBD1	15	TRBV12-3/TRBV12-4	TGTGCCAGCAGACGGAAGGACAGGGCGCATGAAAAACTGTTTTTT	CASRRKDRAHEKLFF
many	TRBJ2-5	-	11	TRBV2	TGTGCCAGCAGGGCGGGAGAGACCCAGTACTTC	CASRAGETQYF
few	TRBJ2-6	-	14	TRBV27	TGTGCCAGCGCCAGGGATACTGGGGCCAACGTCCTGACTTTC	CASARDTGANVLTF
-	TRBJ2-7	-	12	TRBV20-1	TGCAGTGCTAGAAAGCCAGGGTACGAGCAGTACTTC	CSARKPGYEQYF
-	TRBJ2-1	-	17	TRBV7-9	TGTGCCAGCAGCTTGAATCCGACGGGAGTCTCCTACAATGAGCAGTTCTTC	CASSLNPTGVSYNEQFF
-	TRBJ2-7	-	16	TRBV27	TGTGCCAGCAGGCGAAAGGACATGACTTTCTCCTACGAGCAGTACTTC	CASRRKDMTFSYEQYF
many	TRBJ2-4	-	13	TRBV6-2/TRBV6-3	TGTGCCAGCAGTTCGGGGGATGGGAACATTCAGTACTTC	CASSSGDGNIQYF
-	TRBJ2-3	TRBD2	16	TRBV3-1	TGTGCCAGCAGCCACTGGGGGGGCAGCGGGGGTGATACGCAGTATTTT	CASSHWGGSGGDTQYF
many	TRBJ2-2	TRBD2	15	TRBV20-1	TGCAGTGCTATCGGGACTAGCGGGTTCACCGGGGAGCTGTTTTTT	CSAIGTSGFTGELFF
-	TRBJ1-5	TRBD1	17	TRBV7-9	TGTGCCAGCAGCTCAACACTCGGACAGGGGCTCAATCAGCCCCAGCATTTT	CASSSTLGQGLNQPQHF
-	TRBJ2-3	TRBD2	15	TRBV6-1	TGTGCCAGCAGCTTACGACTAGCGGGAGTGGATACGCAGTATTTT	CASSLRLAGVDTQYF
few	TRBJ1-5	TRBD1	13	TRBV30	TGTGCCTGGAGCGGACAGGGGGCTCAGCCCCAGCATTTT	CAWSGQGAQPQHF
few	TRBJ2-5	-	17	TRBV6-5	TGTGCCAGCAGTTACTCGTTCTTCACGGGAGACGCGGAGACCCAGTACTTC	CASSYSFFTGDAETQYF
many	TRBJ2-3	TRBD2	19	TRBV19	TGTGCCAGTAGTCCCCACGCGGGAGGGGCCGGGACCAGCACAGATACGCAGTATTTT	CASSPHAGGAGTSTDTQYF
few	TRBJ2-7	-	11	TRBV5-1	TGCGCCAGCAGCAATGCCTATGAGCAGTACTTC	CASSNAYEQYF
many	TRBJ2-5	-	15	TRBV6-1	TGTGCCAGCAGGCCACACGGTTTTAGCCAAGAGACCCAGTACTTC	CASRPHGFSQETQYF
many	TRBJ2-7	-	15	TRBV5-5	TGTGCCAGCAGCTTGTGGGATTCAAGCTCCTACGAGCAGTACTTC	CASSLWDSSSYEQYF
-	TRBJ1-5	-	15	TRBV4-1	TGCGCCAGCAGCCCGCTGGGACGGCGAGGGCAGCCCCAGCATTTT	CASSPLGRRGQPQHF
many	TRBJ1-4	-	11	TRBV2	TGTGCCAGCAACTCGAGAGAAAAACTGTTTTTT	CASNSREKLFF
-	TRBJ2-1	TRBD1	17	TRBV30	TGTGCCTGGAGTGTAAGGGACAGGGGCCTCTCCTACAATGAGCAGTTCTTC	CAWSVRDRGLSYNEQFF